These T cell receptor beta chains were read from a single sample in a study of T cell responses to AZD1222 COVID-19 vaccine. Generated by immunoSEQ multiplex PCR, the TCRdb table keeps only in-frame clones and is missing some. In the table there are 180,000 or so clones, roughly 94% of which are singletons. This material consisted of peripheral blood, taken on day 0 of AZD1222 vaccination. These receptors all stem from an adult in good health. Each CDR3 is given with its conserved first and last residue. The D gene is left open where the match is weak. The size of a clone is reported for some rows only, either as once, few or many, or as a class for expanded clones.

d_call j_call v_call clone_size cdr3_nt cdr3_aa
. TRBJ1-6 TRBV4-1 . TGCGCCAGCAGCCACCAGGACTTTAATTCACCCCTCCACTTT CASSHQDFNSPLHF
TRBD2 TRBJ2-3 TRBV6-5 . TGTGCCAGCAGGGTTAGCGGGTATAGCACAGATACGCAGTATTTT CASRVSGYSTDTQYF
TRBD2 TRBJ2-5 TRBV15 . TGTGCCACCAGCGCCAGGACTTGCGGGAGGGAGACCCAGTACTTC CATSARTCGRETQYF
. TRBJ1-2 TRBV5-1 . TGCGCCAGCAGCTTGGGTGCGGGGAGGGACTACACCTTC CASSLGAGRDYTF
. TRBJ2-2 TRBV7-7 . TGTGCCAGCAGCCGAGACAGACTAAACACCGGGGAGCTGTTTTTT CASSRDRLNTGELFF
. TRBJ1-1 TRBV27 once TGTGCCAGCAGTTTATCCGCGGGGATGAACACTGAAGCTTTCTTT CASSLSAGMNTEAFF
. TRBJ2-1 TRBV28 . TGTGCCAGCAGTTTATTTGCGGGACACAGGCAGTTCTTC CASSLFAGHRQFF
. TRBJ2-2 TRBV5-6 . TGTGCCAGCAGCTACGGGACACACACCGGGGAGCTGTTTTTT CASSYGTHTGELFF
. TRBJ1-1 TRBV11-3 once TGTGCCAGCAGCTTAGGCGGGAAGGCGAACACTGAAGCTTTCTTT CASSLGGKANTEAFF
. TRBJ2-5 TRBV2 . TGTGCCAGCAGCGCCAGGCAAGAGACCCAGTACTTC CASSARQETQYF
. TRBJ2-5 TRBV5-5 . TGTGCCAGCAGCCGACTTACTCAGCAAGAGACCCAGTACTTC CASSRLTQQETQYF
. TRBJ1-1 TRBV4-1 . TGCGCCAGCAGCCAAGATCGATGGGCGAACACTGAAGCTTTCTTT CASSQDRWANTEAFF
. TRBJ2-3 TRBV7-2 . TGTGCCAGCAGCTTAAGTGTTACGCAGTATTTT CASSLSVTQYF
. TRBJ1-1 TRBV12-5 . TGTGCTAGTGTATTTGGCAGCCGTGAAGCTTTCTTT CASVFGSREAFF
. TRBJ1-4 TRBV14 . TGTGCCAGCAGCCAAGATCGTCTGGCGAGTGAAAAACTGTTTTTT CASSQDRLASEKLFF
TRBD2 TRBJ2-7 TRBV19 . TGTGCCAGTAGTATCACTAGCGGGAGAACCTACGAGCAGTACTTC CASSITSGRTYEQYF
. TRBJ2-5 TRBV10-2 once TGCGCCAGCAGTGAAAGAGGCGGGGACTACCAAGAGACCCAGTACTTC CASSERGGDYQETQYF
TRBD2 TRBJ2-1 TRBV5-5 . TGTGCCAGCAGCTTGGAGGCTAGCGGATACAATGAGCAGTTCTTC CASSLEASGYNEQFF
. TRBJ1-1 TRBV30 . TGTGCCTGGAGTGTACTGACGGGTGCGGCTGAAGCTTTCTTT CAWSVLTGAAEAFF
TRBD1 TRBJ1-4 TRBV3-1/TRBV3-2 . TGTGCCAGCAGCCAGAGCGGACAGGGGGCGAGCGAAAAACTGTTTTTT CASSQSGQGASEKLFF
. TRBJ1-1 TRBV2 . TGTGCCAGCAGTGAAAGGCGGGGGCAGAGGAACACTGAAGCTTTCTTT CASSERRGQRNTEAFF
TRBD1 TRBJ1-3 TRBV7-9 . TGTGCCAGCAGCTTGAGGGGGCCTGGAGGTGGAAACACCATATATTTT CASSLRGPGGGNTIYF